This entry features one T cell receptor beta chain sequence. The data derive from a study of blood T cell repertoires in COVID-19. Whole-study context: Both acute and convalescent COVID-19 samples were obtained from the United States, Italy and Spain. PBMCs, B-cell-depleted T cells, or T cells provided the cDNA or gDNA that made up the material.

The V gene end was trimmed by 1 base and the J gene end by 0 bases; junction bases not matched to a gene: 4. CDR3 size: 18 residues. CDR1 and CDR2 from the germline V gene are MGHRA and YSYEKL. Original processing methods: Nucleated cell counts were estimated from reference gene primer amplification. The table came from immunoSEQ multiplex PCR; TCRdb's copy has only in-frame clones and leaves some out. The V and J calls and clone size were taken over from that table, and D and trimming were inferred from the DNA. This repertoire shows more than 150,000 clones, approximately 79% found once; its top ten account for 26%.

The rearrangement uses TRBV4-1 and TRBJ2-6; 9 nucleotides line up with TRBD1. Sequencing was done on a sample of peripheral blood. The clonotype comes from a woman between 65 and 79 years old with acute or convalescent COVID-19. CDR3 amino acids: CASSQGQGVNSGANVLTF. CDR3 DNA sequence: TGCGCCAGCAGCCAAGGACAGGGGGTTAACTCTGGGGCCAACGTCCTGACTTTC.